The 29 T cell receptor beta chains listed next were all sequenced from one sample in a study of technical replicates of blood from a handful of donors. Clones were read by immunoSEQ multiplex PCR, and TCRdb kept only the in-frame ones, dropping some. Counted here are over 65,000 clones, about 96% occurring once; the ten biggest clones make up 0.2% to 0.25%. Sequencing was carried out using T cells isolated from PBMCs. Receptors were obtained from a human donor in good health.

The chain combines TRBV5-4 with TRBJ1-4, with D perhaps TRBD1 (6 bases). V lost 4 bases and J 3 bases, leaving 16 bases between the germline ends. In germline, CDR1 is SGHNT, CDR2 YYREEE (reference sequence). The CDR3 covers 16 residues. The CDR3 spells CASSNLDSSANEKLFF. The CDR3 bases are TGTGCCAGCAGCAACCTGGACAGTTCAGCTAATGAAAAACTGTTTTTT.

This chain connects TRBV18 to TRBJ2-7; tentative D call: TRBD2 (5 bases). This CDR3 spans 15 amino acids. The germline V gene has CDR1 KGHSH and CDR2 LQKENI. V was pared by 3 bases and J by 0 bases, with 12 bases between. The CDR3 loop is CASSPGGPSSYEQYF. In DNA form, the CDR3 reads TGTGCCAGCTCACCCGGCGGGCCCAGCTCCTACGAGCAGTACTTC.

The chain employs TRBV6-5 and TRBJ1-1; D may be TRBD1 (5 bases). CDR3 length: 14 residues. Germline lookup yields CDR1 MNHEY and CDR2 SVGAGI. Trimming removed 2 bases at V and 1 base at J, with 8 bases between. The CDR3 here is CASSYGAENTEAFF. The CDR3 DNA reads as TGTGCCAGCAGTTACGGGGCGGAGAACACTGAAGCTTTCTTT.

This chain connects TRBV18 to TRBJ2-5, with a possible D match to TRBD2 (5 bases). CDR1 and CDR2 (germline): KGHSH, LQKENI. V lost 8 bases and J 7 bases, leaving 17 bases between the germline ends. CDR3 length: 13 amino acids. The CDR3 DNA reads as TGTGCCAGCCGCGACGGGGTCGGTGGGACCCAGTACTTC. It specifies CASRDGVGGTQYF.

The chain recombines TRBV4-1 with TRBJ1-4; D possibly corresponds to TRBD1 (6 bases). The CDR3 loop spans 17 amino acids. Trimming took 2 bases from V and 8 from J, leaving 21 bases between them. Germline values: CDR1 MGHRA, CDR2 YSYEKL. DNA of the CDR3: TGCGCCAGCAGCCAACCTGGACAGAAAAAGGGGAAAGAAAAACTGTTTTTT. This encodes CASSQPGQKKGKEKLFF.

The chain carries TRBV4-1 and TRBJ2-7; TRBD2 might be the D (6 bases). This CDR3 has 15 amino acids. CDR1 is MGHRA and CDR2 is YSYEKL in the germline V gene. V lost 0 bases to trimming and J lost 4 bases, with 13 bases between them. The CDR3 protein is CASSQESRGRYEQYF. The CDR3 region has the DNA TGCGCCAGCAGCCAAGAATCGCGGGGAAGATACGAGCAGTACTTC.

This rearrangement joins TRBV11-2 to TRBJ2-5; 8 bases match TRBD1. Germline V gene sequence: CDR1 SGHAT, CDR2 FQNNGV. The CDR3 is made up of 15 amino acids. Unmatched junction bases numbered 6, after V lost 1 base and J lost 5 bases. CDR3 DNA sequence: TGTGCCAGCAGCTTAGTGGGACAGGTCTCGGAGACCCAGTACTTC. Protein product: CASSLVGQVSETQYF. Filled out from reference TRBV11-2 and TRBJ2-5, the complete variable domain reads EAGVAQSPRYKIIEKRQSVAFWCNPISGHATLYWYQQILGQGPKLLIQFQNNGVVDDSQLPKDRFSAERLKGVDSTLKIQPAKLEDSAVYLCASSLVGQVSETQYFGPGTRLLVL.

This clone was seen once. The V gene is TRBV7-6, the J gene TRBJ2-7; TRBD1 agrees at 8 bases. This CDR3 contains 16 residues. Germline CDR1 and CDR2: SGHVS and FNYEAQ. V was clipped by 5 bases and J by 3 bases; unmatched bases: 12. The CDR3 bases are TGTGCCAGCAGCCTCGGACAGGGAATATCCAGCTACGAGCAGTACTTC. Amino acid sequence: CASSLGQGISSYEQYF.

The CDR3 here is CASSPEGRGFF. The DNA of the CDR3 is TGTGCCAGCAGTCCGGAGGGTAGGGGTTTCTTC. The chain joins TRBV6-5 to TRBJ2-1, with TRBD2 as a possible D gene (6 bases). Looked up from germline, CDR1 is MNHEY and CDR2 is SVGAGI. CDR3 size: 11 residues. V lost 5 bases and J 16 bases, leaving 15 bases between the germline ends.

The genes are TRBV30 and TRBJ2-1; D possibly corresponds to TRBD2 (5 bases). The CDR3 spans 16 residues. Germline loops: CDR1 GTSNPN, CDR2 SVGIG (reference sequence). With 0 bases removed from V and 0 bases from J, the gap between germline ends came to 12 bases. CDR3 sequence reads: CAWSVGVLSSYNEQFF. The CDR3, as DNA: TGTGCCTGGAGTGTCGGGGTCTTAAGCTCCTACAATGAGCAGTTCTTC.

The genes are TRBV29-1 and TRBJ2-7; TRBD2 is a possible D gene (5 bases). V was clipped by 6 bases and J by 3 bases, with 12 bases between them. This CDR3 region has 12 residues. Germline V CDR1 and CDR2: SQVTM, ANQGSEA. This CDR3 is CSVGEDLYEQYF. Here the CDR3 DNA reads TGCAGCGTCGGGGAAGACCTCTACGAGCAGTACTTC.

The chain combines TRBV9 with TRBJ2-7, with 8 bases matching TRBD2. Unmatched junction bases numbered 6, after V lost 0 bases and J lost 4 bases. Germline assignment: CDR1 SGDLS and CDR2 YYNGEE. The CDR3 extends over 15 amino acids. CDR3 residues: CASSVVEAGVYEQYF. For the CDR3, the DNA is TGTGCCAGCAGCGTAGTCGAAGCGGGGGTATACGAGCAGTACTTC.

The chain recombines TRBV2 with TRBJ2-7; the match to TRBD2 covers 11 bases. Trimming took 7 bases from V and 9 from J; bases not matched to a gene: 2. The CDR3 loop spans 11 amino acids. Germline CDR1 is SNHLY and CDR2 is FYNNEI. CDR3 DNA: TGTGCCAGCAAGGGACTAGCGGTGCAGTACTTC. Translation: CASKGLAVQYF.

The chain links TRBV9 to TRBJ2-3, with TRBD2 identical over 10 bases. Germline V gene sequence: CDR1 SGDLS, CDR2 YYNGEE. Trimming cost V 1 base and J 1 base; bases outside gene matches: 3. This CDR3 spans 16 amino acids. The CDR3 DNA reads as TGTGCCAGCAGCGTATCTAGCGGGAGTGGCACAGATACGCAGTATTTT. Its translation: CASSVSSGSGTDTQYF.

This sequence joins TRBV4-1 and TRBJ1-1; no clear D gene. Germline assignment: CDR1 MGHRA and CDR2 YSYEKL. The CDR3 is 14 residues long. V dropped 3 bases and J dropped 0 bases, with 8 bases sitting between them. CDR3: CASSQTRMNTEAFF. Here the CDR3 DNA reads TGCGCCAGCAGCCAGACTCGTATGAACACTGAAGCTTTCTTT.

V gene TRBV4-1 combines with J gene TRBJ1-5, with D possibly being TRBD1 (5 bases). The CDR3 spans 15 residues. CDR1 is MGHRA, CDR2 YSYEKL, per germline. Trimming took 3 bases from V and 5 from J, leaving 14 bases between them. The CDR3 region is CASSHQGLSHQPQHF. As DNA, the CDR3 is TGCGCCAGCAGCCATCAGGGCCTGTCACATCAGCCCCAGCATTTT.

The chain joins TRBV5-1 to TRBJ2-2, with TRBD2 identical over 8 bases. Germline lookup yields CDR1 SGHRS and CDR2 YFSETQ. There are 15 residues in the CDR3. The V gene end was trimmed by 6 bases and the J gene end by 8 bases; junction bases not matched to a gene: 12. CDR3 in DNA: TGCGCCAGCACTGCGGGGGGTCCAACATTGGGGGAGCTGTTTTTT. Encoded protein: CASTAGGPTLGELFF.

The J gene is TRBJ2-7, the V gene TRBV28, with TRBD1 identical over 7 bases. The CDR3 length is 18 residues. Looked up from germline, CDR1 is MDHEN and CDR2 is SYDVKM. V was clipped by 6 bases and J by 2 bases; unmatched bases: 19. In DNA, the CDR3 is TGTGCCAGCAGGCCTCTGCCCGCCGGACAGGTAATCCCCTACGAGCAGTACTTC. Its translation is CASRPLPAGQVIPYEQYF.

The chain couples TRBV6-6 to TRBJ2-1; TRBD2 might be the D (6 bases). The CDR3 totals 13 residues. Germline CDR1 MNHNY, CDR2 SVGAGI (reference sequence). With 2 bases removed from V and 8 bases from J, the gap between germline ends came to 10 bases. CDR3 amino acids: CASSYGRSDEQFF. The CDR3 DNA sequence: TGTGCCAGCAGTTACGGGAGGAGCGATGAGCAGTTCTTC.

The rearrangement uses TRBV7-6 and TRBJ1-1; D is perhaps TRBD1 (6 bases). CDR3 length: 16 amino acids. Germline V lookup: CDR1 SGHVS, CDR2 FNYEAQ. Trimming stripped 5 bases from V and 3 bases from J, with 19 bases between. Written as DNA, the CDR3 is TGTGCCAGCAGCCCGGCGGGGGGCGTGGTGGACACTGAAGCTTTCTTT. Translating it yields CASSPAGGVVDTEAFF.

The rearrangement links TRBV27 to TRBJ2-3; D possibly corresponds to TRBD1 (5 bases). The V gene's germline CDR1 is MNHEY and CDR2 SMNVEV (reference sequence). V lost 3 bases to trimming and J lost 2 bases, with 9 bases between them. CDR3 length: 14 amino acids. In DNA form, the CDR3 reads TGTGCCAGCAGTTTGAGACAGTCCACAGATACGCAGTATTTT. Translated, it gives CASSLRQSTDTQYF.

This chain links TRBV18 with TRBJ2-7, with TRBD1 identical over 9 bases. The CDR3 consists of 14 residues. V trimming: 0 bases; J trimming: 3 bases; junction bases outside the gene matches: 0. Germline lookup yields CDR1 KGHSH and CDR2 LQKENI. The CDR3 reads CASSPPGQGYEQYF. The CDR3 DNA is TGTGCCAGCTCACCACCGGGACAGGGCTACGAGCAGTACTTC.

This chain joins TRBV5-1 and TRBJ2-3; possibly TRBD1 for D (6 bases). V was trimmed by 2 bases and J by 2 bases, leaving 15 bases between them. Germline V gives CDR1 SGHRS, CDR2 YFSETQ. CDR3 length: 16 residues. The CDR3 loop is CASSLQGSLNTDTQYF. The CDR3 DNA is TGCGCCAGCAGCTTACAGGGATCCCTCAACACAGATACGCAGTATTTT.

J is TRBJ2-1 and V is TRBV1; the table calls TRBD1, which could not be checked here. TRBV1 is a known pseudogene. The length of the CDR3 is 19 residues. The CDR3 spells CTSSRGDRGPFNRYNEQFF. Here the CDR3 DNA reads TGCACCAGCAGCCGCGGGGACAGGGGTCCCTTCAACCGATACAATGAGCAGTTCTTC.

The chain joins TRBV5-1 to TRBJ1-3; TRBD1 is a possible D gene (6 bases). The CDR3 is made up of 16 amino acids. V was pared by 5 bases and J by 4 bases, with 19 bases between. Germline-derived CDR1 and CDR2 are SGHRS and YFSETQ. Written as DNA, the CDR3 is TGCGCCAGCAGTACGGACGGGGGGCTGTCGGGAAACACCATATATTTT. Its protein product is CASSTDGGLSGNTIYF.

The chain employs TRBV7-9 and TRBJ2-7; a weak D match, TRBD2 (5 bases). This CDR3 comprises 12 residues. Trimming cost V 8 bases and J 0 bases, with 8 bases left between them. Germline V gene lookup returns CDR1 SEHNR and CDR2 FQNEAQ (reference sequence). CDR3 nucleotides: TGTGCCAGCGACGGGGACTCCTACGAGCAGTACTTC. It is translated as CASDGDSYEQYF. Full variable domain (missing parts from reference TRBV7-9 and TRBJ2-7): DTGVSQNPRHKITKRGQNVTFRCDPISEHNRLYWYRQTLGQGPEFLTYFQNEAQLEKSRLLSDRFSAERPKGSFSTLEIQRTEQGDSAMYLCASDGDSYEQYFGPGTRLTVT.

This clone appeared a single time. This chain's CDR3 is CASSPMLYPTSSTDTQYF. CDR3 sequence (DNA): TGTGCCAGCAGTCCGATGTTATATCCGACTAGTAGCACAGATACGCAGTATTTT. The chain employs TRBV28 and TRBJ2-3; D perhaps matches TRBD2 (6 bases). The CDR3 has 18 residues. V lost 5 bases and J lost 0, with 21 bases in between. Germline V gives CDR1 MDHEN, CDR2 SYDVKM. The full variable domain, with the rest looked up from reference TRBV28 and TRBJ2-3, is DVKVTQSSRYLVKRTGEKVFLECVQDMDHENMFWYRQDPGLGLRLIYFSYDVKMKEKGDIPEGYSVSREKKERFSLILESASTNQTSMYLCASSPMLYPTSSTDTQYFGPGTRLTVL.

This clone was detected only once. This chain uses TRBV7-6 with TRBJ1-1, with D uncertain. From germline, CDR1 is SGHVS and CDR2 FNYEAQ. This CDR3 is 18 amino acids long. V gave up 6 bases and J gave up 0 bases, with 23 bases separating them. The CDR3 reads CASSERAESLFMNTEAFF. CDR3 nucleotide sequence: TGTGCCAGCAGTGAGAGGGCTGAGAGCCTATTCATGAACACTGAAGCTTTCTTT.

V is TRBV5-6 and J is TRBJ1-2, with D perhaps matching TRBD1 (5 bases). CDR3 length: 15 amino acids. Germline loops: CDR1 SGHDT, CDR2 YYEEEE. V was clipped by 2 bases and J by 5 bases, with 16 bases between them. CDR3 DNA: TGTGCCAGCAGCTTAACGGGAGGGACGACGTATGGCTACACCTTC. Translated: CASSLTGGTTYGYTF.